These T cell receptor beta chains were read from a single sample in a study of vaccination effects on CD4 cells after COVID-19. The antigens for these receptors are not known. The repertoire was sequenced with immunoSEQ multiplex PCR; TCRdb's copy has only in-frame clones and lacks some. The table shows around 56,000 clones, with approximately 80% occurring only once. The sequencing here drew on CD4+ T cells from PBMCs cultured without peptide, taken before COVID-19 vaccination. All receptors come from a human donor who received a COVID-19 vaccine. Each CDR3 is given with its conserved first and last residue. The order of the fields is V gene, D gene, clone size, J gene, CDR3 DNA, CDR3 protein. A D gene is named only where the DNA matches it firmly. Clone size appears in some rows only: once, few, many, or a class for an expanded clone.

v_call: TRBV5-1
d_call: -
clone_size: -
j_call: TRBJ2-3
cdr3_nt: TGCGCCAGCAGCTTGGGTACTAGCACAGATACGCAGTATTTT
cdr3_aa: CASSLGTSTDTQYF

v_call: TRBV2
d_call: -
clone_size: -
j_call: TRBJ2-5
cdr3_nt: TGTGCCAGCAGCAGACAGGCCCTCGGAGGGGAGACCCAGTACTTC
cdr3_aa: CASSRQALGGETQYF

v_call: TRBV6-5
d_call: -
clone_size: -
j_call: TRBJ1-6
cdr3_nt: TGTGCCAGCACCCGTCGCGGGCAGGGTTCACCCCTCCACTTT
cdr3_aa: CASTRRGQGSPLHF

v_call: TRBV2
d_call: -
clone_size: -
j_call: TRBJ2-3
cdr3_nt: TGTGCCAGCATTCTTAGCGGTCGCACAGATACGCAGTATTTT
cdr3_aa: CASILSGRTDTQYF

v_call: TRBV2
d_call: -
clone_size: -
j_call: TRBJ2-2
cdr3_nt: TGTGCCAGCAGTGGACTTAGGGGCGGCACCGGGGAGCTGTTTTTT
cdr3_aa: CASSGLRGGTGELFF

v_call: TRBV5-4
d_call: -
clone_size: -
j_call: TRBJ1-2
cdr3_nt: TGTGCCAGCAGCTTTAGGGCGGAGGGGAACTATGGCTACACCTTC
cdr3_aa: CASSFRAEGNYGYTF

v_call: TRBV4-1
d_call: -
clone_size: -
j_call: TRBJ2-6
cdr3_nt: TGCGCCAGCGGAAACCCGGGACCGGTATCTGGGGCCAACGTCCTGACTTTC
cdr3_aa: CASGNPGPVSGANVLTF

v_call: TRBV7-8
d_call: -
clone_size: -
j_call: TRBJ2-2
cdr3_nt: TGTGCCAGCAGCTTACAGGGGTGGTACACCGGGGAGCTGTTTTTT
cdr3_aa: CASSLQGWYTGELFF

v_call: TRBV6-4
d_call: -
clone_size: few
j_call: TRBJ1-2
cdr3_nt: TGTGCCACCATCCAAGTAGGTTTTGGCTACACCTTC
cdr3_aa: CATIQVGFGYTF

v_call: TRBV6-5
d_call: TRBD1
clone_size: -
j_call: TRBJ1-2
cdr3_nt: TGTGCCAGCAGTACCCCAGGGGGGGCAACGGTCGGCTACACCTTC
cdr3_aa: CASSTPGGATVGYTF

v_call: TRBV19
d_call: -
clone_size: -
j_call: TRBJ2-4
cdr3_nt: TGTGCCAGTAGGCCAGAGCTAGCCAAAAACATTCAGTACTTC
cdr3_aa: CASRPELAKNIQYF

v_call: TRBV7-6
d_call: -
clone_size: once
j_call: TRBJ1-1
cdr3_nt: TGTGCCAGCAGCTGGCGGCCGGCTGGAGGGACTGAAGCTTTCTTT
cdr3_aa: CASSWRPAGGTEAFF

v_call: TRBV11-3
d_call: -
clone_size: few
j_call: TRBJ1-3
cdr3_nt: TGTGCCAGCAGCTTAAGGACCGATGGAAACACCATATATTTT
cdr3_aa: CASSLRTDGNTIYF

v_call: TRBV7-2
d_call: -
clone_size: few
j_call: TRBJ1-5
cdr3_nt: TGTGCCAGCAGCTTAGGCCAGGGCAATCAGCCCCAGCATTTT
cdr3_aa: CASSLGQGNQPQHF

v_call: TRBV7-2
d_call: -
clone_size: few
j_call: TRBJ1-5
cdr3_nt: TGTGCCAGCAGCTATCTATACGGCAATCAGCCCCAGCATTTT
cdr3_aa: CASSYLYGNQPQHF

v_call: TRBV10-3
d_call: -
clone_size: -
j_call: TRBJ2-2
cdr3_nt: TGTGCCATCAACGCAAACACCGGGGAGCTGTTTTTT
cdr3_aa: CAINANTGELFF

v_call: TRBV27
d_call: TRBD2
clone_size: -
j_call: TRBJ2-3
cdr3_nt: TGTGCCACCCACTCGTGGGTAGCGGGGAGCACAGATACGCAGTATTTT
cdr3_aa: CATHSWVAGSTDTQYF

v_call: TRBV6-5
d_call: -
clone_size: few
j_call: TRBJ1-2
cdr3_nt: TGTGCCAGCAGTTACGGTCCGGCTAACTATGGCTACACCTTC
cdr3_aa: CASSYGPANYGYTF

v_call: TRBV6-2/TRBV6-3
d_call: TRBD1
clone_size: -
j_call: TRBJ1-5
cdr3_nt: TGTGCCAGCAGCGCCCGACAGGGTGTTCAGCCCCAGCATTTT
cdr3_aa: CASSARQGVQPQHF

v_call: TRBV19
d_call: -
clone_size: -
j_call: TRBJ2-5
cdr3_nt: TGTGCCAGTAGTAAGGGGGGAGAGACCCAGTACTTC
cdr3_aa: CASSKGGETQYF

v_call: TRBV28
d_call: -
clone_size: -
j_call: TRBJ2-1
cdr3_nt: TGTGCCAGCAGAGGGGGGGCGTACAATGAGCAGTTCTTC
cdr3_aa: CASRGGAYNEQFF

v_call: TRBV6-5
d_call: -
clone_size: few
j_call: TRBJ1-5
cdr3_nt: TGTGCCAGCAAAGAGGGCGCGGGCAATCAGCCCCAGCATTTT
cdr3_aa: CASKEGAGNQPQHF

v_call: TRBV3-1/TRBV3-2
d_call: -
clone_size: -
j_call: TRBJ2-2
cdr3_nt: TGTGCCAGCAAACGGACGGAACAGATTTCGAACACCGGGGAGCTGTTTTTT
cdr3_aa: CASKRTEQISNTGELFF

v_call: TRBV18
d_call: TRBD1
clone_size: once
j_call: TRBJ1-2
cdr3_nt: TGTGCCAGCTCACCACTACAGGGGGCTGGGGGCTACACCTTC
cdr3_aa: CASSPLQGAGGYTF

v_call: TRBV7-3
d_call: TRBD1
clone_size: -
j_call: TRBJ2-3
cdr3_nt: TGTGCCAGCAGCTTAGGGACAGGGGGATCAGATACGCAGTATTTT
cdr3_aa: CASSLGTGGSDTQYF

v_call: TRBV30
d_call: -
clone_size: -
j_call: TRBJ2-3
cdr3_nt: TGTGCCTGGAGGATGGGGGCCTCGACAGATACGCAGTATTTT
cdr3_aa: CAWRMGASTDTQYF

v_call: TRBV7-3
d_call: -
clone_size: -
j_call: TRBJ2-5
cdr3_nt: TGTGCCAGCAGCTTGTCGGGGTTGGAGACCCAGTACTTC
cdr3_aa: CASSLSGLETQYF

v_call: TRBV7-3
d_call: TRBD1
clone_size: few
j_call: TRBJ2-2
cdr3_nt: TGTGCCAGCAGGAAGGGACAGGGTAACACCGGGGAGCTGTTTTTT
cdr3_aa: CASRKGQGNTGELFF

v_call: TRBV7-3
d_call: -
clone_size: -
j_call: TRBJ1-1
cdr3_nt: TGTGCCAGCAGCTTTCGCGTCAACACTGAAGCTTTCTTT
cdr3_aa: CASSFRVNTEAFF

v_call: TRBV7-8
d_call: TRBD2
clone_size: -
j_call: TRBJ2-1
cdr3_nt: TGTGCCAGCAGCAGCTGGACTAGCGGGGGGCAGGGTGAGCAGTTCTTC
cdr3_aa: CASSSWTSGGQGEQFF

v_call: TRBV5-1
d_call: -
clone_size: -
j_call: TRBJ2-5
cdr3_nt: TGCGCCAGCAGCCGGACAGCCCAAGAGACCCAGTACTTC
cdr3_aa: CASSRTAQETQYF

v_call: TRBV30
d_call: -
clone_size: -
j_call: TRBJ2-5
cdr3_nt: TGTGCCTGGGGTACGGGGAGCGGGGAGACCCAGTACTTC
cdr3_aa: CAWGTGSGETQYF

v_call: TRBV5-6
d_call: TRBD1
clone_size: -
j_call: TRBJ1-3
cdr3_nt: TGTGCCAGCAACCGAGACAGGGGTCTCTTCAACACCATATATTTT
cdr3_aa: CASNRDRGLFNTIYF

v_call: TRBV4-2
d_call: -
clone_size: few
j_call: TRBJ1-2
cdr3_nt: TGTGCCAGCAGCCAAGACGTAGGGATCTATGGCTACACCTTC
cdr3_aa: CASSQDVGIYGYTF

v_call: TRBV6-5
d_call: -
clone_size: -
j_call: TRBJ2-3
cdr3_nt: TGTGCCAGCAGCCCGGGACTTAGCACAGATACGCAGTATTTT
cdr3_aa: CASSPGLSTDTQYF

v_call: TRBV5-8
d_call: -
clone_size: -
j_call: TRBJ1-5
cdr3_nt: TGTGCCAGCAGCTTCGACAGAAATCAGCCCCAGCATTTT
cdr3_aa: CASSFDRNQPQHF

v_call: TRBV5-1
d_call: TRBD1
clone_size: -
j_call: TRBJ1-2
cdr3_nt: TGCGCCAGCAGCTTGACGACCGGACAGGGGAGTAATGGCTACACCTTC
cdr3_aa: CASSLTTGQGSNGYTF

v_call: TRBV19
d_call: -
clone_size: -
j_call: TRBJ2-2
cdr3_nt: TGTGCCAGTAGTTCCCCTTGGCAGAGACTGAACACCGGGGAGCTGTTTTTT
cdr3_aa: CASSSPWQRLNTGELFF

v_call: TRBV24-1
d_call: -
clone_size: -
j_call: TRBJ2-2
cdr3_nt: TGTGCCACCAGTGACCCACAGGGTTGGGTCGGGGAGCTGTTTTTT
cdr3_aa: CATSDPQGWVGELFF

v_call: TRBV7-6
d_call: TRBD2
clone_size: -
j_call: TRBJ2-2
cdr3_nt: TGTGCCAGCAGCTTCCTAGCGGCAAACACCGGGGAGCTGTTTTTT
cdr3_aa: CASSFLAANTGELFF

v_call: TRBV23-1
d_call: TRBD1
clone_size: -
j_call: TRBJ1-2
cdr3_nt: TGCGCCAGCAGTCTACCCCCCAGGGGGTGCGGCTACACCTTC
cdr3_aa: CASSLPPRGCGYTF

v_call: TRBV19
d_call: TRBD1
clone_size: -
j_call: TRBJ2-3
cdr3_nt: TGTGCCAGTAGGGGACAGGGGCAGGATACGCAGTATTTT
cdr3_aa: CASRGQGQDTQYF

v_call: TRBV27
d_call: -
clone_size: -
j_call: TRBJ2-2
cdr3_nt: TGTGCCAGCAGTTTTGCTCCAGCCAACACCGGGGAGCTGTTTTTT
cdr3_aa: CASSFAPANTGELFF

v_call: TRBV20-1
d_call: -
clone_size: -
j_call: TRBJ1-2
cdr3_nt: TGCAGTGCTAGGTGGGGGGCTGGCTACACCTTC
cdr3_aa: CSARWGAGYTF

v_call: TRBV24-1
d_call: -
clone_size: -
j_call: TRBJ2-6
cdr3_nt: TGTGCCACCAGTGATTTTTCAGGGCCTGGGGCCAACGTCCTGACTTTC
cdr3_aa: CATSDFSGPGANVLTF

v_call: TRBV9
d_call: -
clone_size: -
j_call: TRBJ2-5
cdr3_nt: TGTGCCAGCAGCGTAGAAGGGTTTGAGACCCAGTACTTC
cdr3_aa: CASSVEGFETQYF

v_call: TRBV9
d_call: -
clone_size: once
j_call: TRBJ1-2
cdr3_nt: TGTGCCAGCAGCGTAGTAGGGGCCTATGGCTACACCTTC
cdr3_aa: CASSVVGAYGYTF

v_call: TRBV4-1
d_call: -
clone_size: few
j_call: TRBJ1-1
cdr3_nt: TGCGCCAGCAGCCCCGGTGGACCTTCAATGAGGAACACTGAAGCTTTCTTT
cdr3_aa: CASSPGGPSMRNTEAFF